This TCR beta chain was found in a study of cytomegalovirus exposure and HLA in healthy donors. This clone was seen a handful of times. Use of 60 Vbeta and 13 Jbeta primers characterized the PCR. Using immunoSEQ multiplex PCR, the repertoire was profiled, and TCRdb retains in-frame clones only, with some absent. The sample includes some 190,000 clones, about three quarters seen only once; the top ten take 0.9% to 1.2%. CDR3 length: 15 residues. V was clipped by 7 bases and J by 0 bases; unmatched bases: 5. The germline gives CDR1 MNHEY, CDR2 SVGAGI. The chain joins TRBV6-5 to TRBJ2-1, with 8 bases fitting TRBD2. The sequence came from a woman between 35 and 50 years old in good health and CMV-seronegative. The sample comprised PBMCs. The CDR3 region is CASTPGTSSYNEQFF. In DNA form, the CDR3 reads TGTGCCAGCACTCCCGGGACTAGCTCCTACAATGAGCAGTTCTTC.